Listed below are T cell receptor beta chains from one sample, sequenced in a study of cytomegalovirus exposure and HLA in healthy donors. Clones were read by immunoSEQ multiplex PCR, and TCRdb kept only the in-frame ones, dropping some. The data hold around 120,000 clones, with about 85% observed a single time. Sequencing was done on a sample of PBMCs. The receptors were gathered from a boy aged 10-17 years in good health and CMV-seronegative. Both conserved end residues are part of each CDR3. A D gene is named only where the DNA matches it firmly. Expanded clones get a size class; other rows say once, few or many, or leave the size out.

>TRBV7-9|NA|TRBJ1-1|NA|12
TGTTCCAGCAGCTTAGGCAGCACTGAAGCTTTCTTT
CSSSLGSTEAFF
>TRBV5-6|NA|TRBJ2-5|NA|12
TGTGCCAGCAGCTTGGACTGGGAGACCCAGTACTTC
CASSLDWETQYF
>TRBV9|NA|TRBJ2-3|NA|14
TGTGCCAGCAACCTGGGGGGAAACACAGATACGCAGTATTTT
CASNLGGNTDTQYF
>TRBV6-6|few|TRBJ2-2|NA|12
TGTGCCAGCAGTCCCTCGGTCGGGGAGCTGTTTTTT
CASSPSVGELFF
>TRBV7-2|NA|TRBJ2-7|TRBD2|14
TGTGCCAGCAGCTCCCGCGGGGGGCGCTACGAGCAGTACTTC
CASSSRGGRYEQYF
>TRBV30|NA|TRBJ1-4|TRBD1|16
TGTGCCTGGAGTCTCGGTGGCGGGACAGGGGCTGAAAAACTGTTTTTT
CAWSLGGGTGAEKLFF
>TRBV29-1|NA|TRBJ2-5|NA|11
TGCAGCGCGTGGGGGCGAGAGACCCAGTACTTC
CSAWGRETQYF
>TRBV5-4|few|TRBJ1-1|NA|14
TGTGCCAGCAGCGGGAGAACGGGGAACACTGAAGCTTTCTTT
CASSGRTGNTEAFF
>TRBV5-1|once|TRBJ1-2|TRBD1|15
TGCGCCAGCAGCCCGGGGGACAGGGAATACTATGGCTACACCTTC
CASSPGDREYYGYTF
>TRBV5-4|NA|TRBJ2-3|TRBD1|13
TGTGCCAGCAGCCCTGGACAGGTCGATACGCAGTATTTT
CASSPGQVDTQYF
>TRBV27|NA|TRBJ2-7|NA|11
TGTGCCAGCAGCACACCCTACGAGCAGTACTTC
CASSTPYEQYF
>TRBV27|NA|TRBJ2-1|TRBD2|16
TGTGCCAGCAGTTTATGGGGCGGGAGTTCCTACAATGAGCAGTTCTTC
CASSLWGGSSYNEQFF
>TRBV7-9|once|TRBJ2-1|TRBD2|19
TGTGCCAGCAGCAAAGAAGCGCTGTTGGGACTAGAATCCTACAATGAGCAGTTCTTC
CASSKEALLGLESYNEQFF
>TRBV10-2|NA|TRBJ2-3|NA|13
TGCGCCAGCGGTAAACTAGTGAGAGATACGCAGTATTTT
CASGKLVRDTQYF
>TRBV4-3|few|TRBJ2-1|TRBD2|16
TGCGCCAGCAGCCAAGGAGGACTAGCCTCCAACAATGAGCAGTTCTTC
CASSQGGLASNNEQFF
>TRBV4-3|few|TRBJ1-2|NA|13
TGCGCCAGCAGCCAAGCGTATAGCGATGGCTACACCTTC
CASSQAYSDGYTF
>TRBV4-3|NA|TRBJ1-4|TRBD1|16
TGCGCCAGCAGCCACGGTCAGGGGGGAATCTATGAAAAACTGTTTTTT
CASSHGQGGIYEKLFF
>TRBV7-9|NA|TRBJ2-4|TRBD1|15
TGTGCCAGCAGCCCATGGGACAGGGGCATTGACATTCAGTACTTC
CASSPWDRGIDIQYF
>TRBV5-1|NA|TRBJ1-5|TRBD1|15
TGCGCCAGCAGCGAGGGACAGGGTAGCAATCAGCCCCAGCATTTT
CASSEGQGSNQPQHF
>TRBV5-4|NA|TRBJ2-4|TRBD1|13
TGTGCCAGCAGCTTGGAGGGGGCCCGCATTCAGTACTTC
CASSLEGARIQYF
>TRBV2|NA|TRBJ2-7|NA|14
TGTGCCAGCATTAAAGGGGTCCCCTCCTACGAGCAGTACTTC
CASIKGVPSYEQYF
>TRBV5-6|NA|TRBJ1-2|NA|12
TGTGCCAGCAGCTTGTCCGAGTATGGCTACACCTTC
CASSLSEYGYTF
>TRBV7-3|NA|TRBJ2-3|TRBD2|14
TGTGCCAGCAGCCCAGCGGGGGGGCCTAGTACGCAGTATTTT
CASSPAGGPSTQYF
>TRBV7-2|NA|TRBJ2-5|TRBD2|14
TGTGCCAGCAGCTATATAGCGGGGTCGGAGACCCAGTACTTC
CASSYIAGSETQYF
>TRBV14|NA|TRBJ1-4|TRBD1|18
TGTGCCAGCAGCCAAGATAGGGGACAGACTGCAACTAATGAAAAACTGTTTTTT
CASSQDRGQTATNEKLFF
>TRBV15|once|TRBJ2-5|NA|14
TGTGCCACCAGCAGAGTTTTAATCGGAGAGACCCAGTACTTC
CATSRVLIGETQYF
>TRBV4-3|NA|TRBJ1-1|TRBD1|16
TGCGCCAGCAGCCACCCGGGGACAGGGGAGGGTACTGAAGCTTTCTTT
CASSHPGTGEGTEAFF
>TRBV6-6|NA|TRBJ2-2|TRBD1|14
TGTGCCAGCAGACGACAGGGTAGCACCGGGGAGCTGTTTTTT
CASRRQGSTGELFF
>TRBV19|NA|TRBJ2-1|NA|13
TGTGCCAGTATGGGGCCGAATTTGGGTGAGCAGTTCTTC
CASMGPNLGEQFF
>TRBV21-1|NA|TRBJ1-1|NA|16
TGTGCCAGCAGCAAAGTTTTGAGGGAGGAGCCCACTGAAGCTTTCTTT
CASSKVLREEPTEAFF
>TRBV7-7|once|TRBJ2-5|TRBD1|14
TGTGCTAGCAGCCCTGACAGGGGGCAAGAGACCCAGTACTTC
CASSPDRGQETQYF
>TRBV29-1|NA|TRBJ1-4|NA|14
TGCAGCTGTCGCATACGGGAGATTAATGAAAAACTGTTTTTT
CSCRIREINEKLFF
>TRBV5-6|NA|TRBJ1-2|TRBD1|14
TGTGCCAGCAGCTTGGCGGACAGGGATTATGGCTACACCTTC
CASSLADRDYGYTF
>TRBV6-6|NA|TRBJ2-1|TRBD1|16
TGTGCCAGCACCTCACCTGCAGGACAGGGCTACAATGAGCAGTTCTTC
CASTSPAGQGYNEQFF
>TRBV5-1|once|TRBJ2-7|NA|15
TGCGCCAGCAGACCTGGACAGTCCAGCTCCTACGAGCAGTACTTC
CASRPGQSSSYEQYF
>TRBV10-2|NA|TRBJ1-2|NA|13
TGCGCCAGCACCCCCCGGGGGGCGACTGGCTACACCTTC
CASTPRGATGYTF
>TRBV5-6|NA|TRBJ1-6|TRBD1|19
TGTGCCAGCAGCTTGGACCGAGGGGGCGCCGCCTCCTATAATTCACCCCTCCACTTT
CASSLDRGGAASYNSPLHF
>TRBV30|NA|TRBJ2-5|TRBD2|15
TGTGCCTGGAGCCTTCGGGGGGGCATTGAAGAGACCCAGTACTTC
CAWSLRGGIEETQYF
>TRBV7-9|NA|TRBJ2-5|TRBD1|16
TGTGCCAGCAGCTTAGGGACAGGGGGCTTTGGAGAGACCCAGTACTTC
CASSLGTGGFGETQYF
>TRBV6-1|NA|TRBJ2-3|NA|13
TGTGCCAGCAGTGATCAGTACACAGATACGCAGTATTTT
CASSDQYTDTQYF
>TRBV4-2|NA|TRBJ1-2|NA|15
TGTGCCAGCAGCCAACGCGGGACGCCATACTATGGCTACCCCTTC
CASSQRGTPYYGYPF
>TRBV30|NA|TRBJ1-5|TRBD1|15
TGTGCCTGGGACACAGGGGCCTACAGCAATCAGCCCCAGCATTTT
CAWDTGAYSNQPQHF
>TRBV19|NA|TRBJ2-7|TRBD1|15
TGTGCCAGTAGCGTGACAGGGGATCCGATCTACGAGCAGTACTTC
CASSVTGDPIYEQYF
>TRBV30|once|TRBJ2-3|TRBD2|13
TGTGCCTGGGGAGCGGGAGGGGGGGATACGCAGTATTTT
CAWGAGGGDTQYF
>TRBV13|NA|TRBJ2-2|NA|14
TGTGCCAGCAGCTTCCGACAGGTCACCGGGGAGCTGTTTTTT
CASSFRQVTGELFF
>TRBV2|NA|TRBJ1-3|NA|13
TGTGCCGGTACCTCGGAGCCTGGAAACACCATATATTTT
CAGTSEPGNTIYF
>TRBV21-1|NA|TRBJ1-6|NA|16
TGTGCCAGCAGGCGTTACAGTAGCTCCTATAATTCACCCCTCCACTTT
CASRRYSSSYNSPLHF
>TRBV9|NA|TRBJ1-3|TRBD1|16
TGTGCCAGCAACCCGACAGGGGGGATGGCCGGAAACACCATATATTTT
CASNPTGGMAGNTIYF
>TRBV4-1|NA|TRBJ1-1|TRBD1|16
TGCGCCAGCAGCCGACCTGAGGGACAGATGAACACTGAAGCTTTCTTT
CASSRPEGQMNTEAFF